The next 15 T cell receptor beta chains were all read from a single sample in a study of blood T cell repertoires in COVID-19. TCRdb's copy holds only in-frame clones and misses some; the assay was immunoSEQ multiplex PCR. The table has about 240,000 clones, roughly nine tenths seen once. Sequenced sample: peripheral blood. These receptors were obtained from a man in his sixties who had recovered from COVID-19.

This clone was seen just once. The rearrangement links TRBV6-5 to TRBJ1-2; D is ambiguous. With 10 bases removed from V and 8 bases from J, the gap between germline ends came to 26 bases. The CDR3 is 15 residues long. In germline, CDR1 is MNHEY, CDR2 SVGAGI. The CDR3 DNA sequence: TGTGCCACCATCTCTCGGGGTATCACCTTTGAGGGCTACACCTTC. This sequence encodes CATISRGITFEGYTF.

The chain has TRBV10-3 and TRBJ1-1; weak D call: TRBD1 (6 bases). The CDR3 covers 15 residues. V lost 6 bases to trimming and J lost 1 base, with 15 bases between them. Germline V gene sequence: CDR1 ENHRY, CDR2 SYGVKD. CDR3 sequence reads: CAISPLDRWNTEAFF. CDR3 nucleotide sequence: TGTGCCATCAGCCCACTTGACAGGTGGAACACTGAAGCTTTCTTT.

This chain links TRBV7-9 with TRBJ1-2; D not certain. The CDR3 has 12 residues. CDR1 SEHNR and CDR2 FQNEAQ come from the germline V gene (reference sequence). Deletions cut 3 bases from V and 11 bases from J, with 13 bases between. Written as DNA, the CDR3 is TGTGCCAGCAGCTTGACCGGTGGAGGGTACACCTTC. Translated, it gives CASSLTGGGYTF.

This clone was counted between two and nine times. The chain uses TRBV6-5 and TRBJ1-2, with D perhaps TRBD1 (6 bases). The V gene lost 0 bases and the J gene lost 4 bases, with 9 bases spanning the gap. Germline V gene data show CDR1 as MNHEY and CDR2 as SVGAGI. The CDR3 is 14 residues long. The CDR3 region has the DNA TGTGCCAGCAGTTACTCGATAGGGGGCTATGGCTACACCTTC. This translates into CASSYSIGGYGYTF.

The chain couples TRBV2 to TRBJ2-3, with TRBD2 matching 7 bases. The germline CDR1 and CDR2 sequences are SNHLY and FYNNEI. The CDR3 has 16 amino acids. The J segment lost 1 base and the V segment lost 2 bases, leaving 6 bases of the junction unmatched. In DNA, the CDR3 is TGTGCCAGCAGTGAAATACAGCGGGGCCGCACAGATACGCAGTATTTT. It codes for CASSEIQRGRTDTQYF. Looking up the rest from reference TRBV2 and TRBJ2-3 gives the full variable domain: EPEVTQTPSHQVTQMGQEVILRCVPISNHLYFYWYRQILGQKVEFLVSFYNNEISEKSEIFDDQFSVERPDGSNFTLKIRSTKLEDSAMYFCASSEIQRGRTDTQYFGPGTRLTVL.

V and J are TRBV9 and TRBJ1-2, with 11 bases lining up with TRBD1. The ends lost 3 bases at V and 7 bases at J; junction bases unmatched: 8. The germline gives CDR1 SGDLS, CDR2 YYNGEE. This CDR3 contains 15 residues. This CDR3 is CASSAPGTGGSGYTF. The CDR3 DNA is TGTGCCAGCAGCGCCCCAGGGACAGGGGGAAGTGGCTACACCTTC.

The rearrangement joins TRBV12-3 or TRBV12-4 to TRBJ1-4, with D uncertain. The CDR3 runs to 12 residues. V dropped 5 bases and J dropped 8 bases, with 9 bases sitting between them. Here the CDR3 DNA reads TGTGCCAGCAGTCGAACCGGGGAAAAACTGTTTTTT. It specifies CASSRTGEKLFF.

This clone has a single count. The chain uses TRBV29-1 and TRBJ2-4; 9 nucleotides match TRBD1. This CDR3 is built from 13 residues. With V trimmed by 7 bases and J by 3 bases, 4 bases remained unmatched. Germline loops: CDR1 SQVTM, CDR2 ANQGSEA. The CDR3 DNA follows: TGCAGCGCTGGACAGGGGAACAAAAACATTCAGTACTTC. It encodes CSAGQGNKNIQYF.

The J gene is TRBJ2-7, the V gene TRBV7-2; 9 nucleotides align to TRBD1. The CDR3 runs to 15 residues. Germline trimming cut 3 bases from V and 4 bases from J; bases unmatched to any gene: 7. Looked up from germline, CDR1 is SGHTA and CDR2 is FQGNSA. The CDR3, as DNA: TGTGCCAGCAGCTTCCCCGGGACAGGGATGTACGAGCAGTACTTC. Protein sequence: CASSFPGTGMYEQYF. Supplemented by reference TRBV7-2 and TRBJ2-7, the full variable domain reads GAGVSQSPSNKVTEKGKDVELRCDPISGHTALYWYRQSLGQGLEFLIYFQGNSAPDKSGLPSDRFSAERTGGSVSTLTIQRTQQEDSAVYLCASSFPGTGMYEQYFGPGTRLTVT.

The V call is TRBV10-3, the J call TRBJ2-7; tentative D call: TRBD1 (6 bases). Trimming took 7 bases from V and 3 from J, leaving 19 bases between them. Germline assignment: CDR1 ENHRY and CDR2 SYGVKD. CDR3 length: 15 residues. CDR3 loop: CAITKAQGKNYEQYF. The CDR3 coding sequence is TGTGCCATCACCAAGGCACAGGGAAAGAACTACGAGCAGTACTTC.

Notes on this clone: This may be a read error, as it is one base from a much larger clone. The DNA of the CDR3 is TGTGCCAGCAGTCCGACAGGGAACACTGAAGCTTTCTTT. It is translated as CASSPTGNTEAFF. J is TRBJ1-1 and V is TRBV6-4, with TRBD1 as a possible D gene (6 bases). The CDR3 runs 13 residues. Trimming shortened V by 5 bases and J by 1 base, and 8 bases separated the two germline ends. Germline V lookup: CDR1 MRHNA, CDR2 SNTAGT.

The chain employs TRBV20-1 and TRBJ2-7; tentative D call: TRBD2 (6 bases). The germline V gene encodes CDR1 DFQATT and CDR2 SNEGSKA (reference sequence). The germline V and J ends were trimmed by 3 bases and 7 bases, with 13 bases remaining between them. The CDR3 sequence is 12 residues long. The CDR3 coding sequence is TGCAGTGCTAGTCCGGGGGTGGGTGAGCAGTACTTC. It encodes CSASPGVGEQYF.

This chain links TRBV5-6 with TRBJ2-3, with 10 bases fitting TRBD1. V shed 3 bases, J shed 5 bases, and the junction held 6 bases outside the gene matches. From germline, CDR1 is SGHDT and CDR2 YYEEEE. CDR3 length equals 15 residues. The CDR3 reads CASSWTGGEIDTQYF. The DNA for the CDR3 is TGTGCCAGCAGCTGGACAGGGGGTGAAATAGATACGCAGTATTTT.

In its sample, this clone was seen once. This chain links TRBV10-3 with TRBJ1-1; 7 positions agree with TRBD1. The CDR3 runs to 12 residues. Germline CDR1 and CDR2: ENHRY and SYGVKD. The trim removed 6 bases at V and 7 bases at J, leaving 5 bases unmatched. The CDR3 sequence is CAIRMTGSEAFF. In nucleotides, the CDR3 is TGTGCCATCAGGATGACAGGGAGTGAAGCTTTCTTT.

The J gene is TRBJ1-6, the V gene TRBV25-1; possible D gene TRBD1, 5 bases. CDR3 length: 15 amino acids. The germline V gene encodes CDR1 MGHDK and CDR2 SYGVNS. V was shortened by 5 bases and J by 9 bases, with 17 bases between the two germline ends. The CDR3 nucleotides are TGTGCCAGCAGTCCCCTTTCAGGGTTGGGTTCACCCCTCCACTTT. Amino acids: CASSPLSGLGSPLHF.